The next 20 T cell receptor beta chains were all read from a single sample in a study of blood T cell repertoires in COVID-19 (dated by TCRdb to the early 2020s). Library creation used the immunoSEQ multiplex PCR assay. This is the immuneACCESS table as TCRdb keeps it, with only in-frame sequences that have V and J called. A part of the clones is gone; compared with another copy, unresolved V genes explain less than half, and the rest is unexplained. The sample has around 150,000 clones on record, roughly 87% of them singletons. The ten biggest clones cover about 4.2% of the sample. The sequenced sample consisted of peripheral blood. The receptors stem from a woman aged 55 to 70 with active or convalescent COVID-19.

This rearrangement joins TRBV11-2 to TRBJ1-3, with 8 bases aligning to TRBD1. The CDR3 contains 15 residues. The germline V gene has CDR1 SGHAT and CDR2 FQNNGV. Losses at the gene ends were 4 bases for V and 2 bases for J; bases not matched to a gene: 4. The CDR3 region is CASSSQGAPGNTIYF. The DNA of the CDR3 is TGTGCCAGCAGCTCCCAGGGGGCCCCTGGAAACACCATATATTTT.

The chain carries TRBV12-3 or TRBV12-4 and TRBJ1-1; D perhaps matches TRBD1 (5 bases). Trimming removed 2 bases from V and 10 bases from J, with 11 bases in between. CDR3 length equals 12 residues. The CDR3 coding sequence is TGTGCCAGCAGTTTATCTGGGGGGAGAGCTTTCTTT. Its translation: CASSLSGGRAFF.

The genes are TRBV19 and TRBJ2-5; 7 bases match TRBD1. The CDR3 totals 14 residues. CDR1 and CDR2 from the germline V gene are LNHDA and SQIVND (reference sequence). The ends lost 3 bases at V and 5 bases at J; junction bases unmatched: 6. CDR3 residues: CASSIGTERETQYF. The CDR3 region has the DNA TGTGCCAGTAGTATCGGGACAGAAAGGGAGACCCAGTACTTC. Based on the CDR3 plus reference TRBV19 and TRBJ2-5, the full variable domain is DGGITQSPKYLFRKEGQNVTLSCEQNLNHDAMYWYRQDPGQGLRLIYYSQIVNDFQKGDIAEGYSVSREKKESFPLTVTSAQKNPTAFYLCASSIGTERETQYFGPGTRLLVL.

This rearrangement joins TRBV6-2 or TRBV6-3 to TRBJ1-6, with 10 nucleotides matching TRBD1. The CDR3 sequence is 15 residues long. The V and J ends lost 5 bases and 8 bases, in that order; junction bases with no gene match: 6. Looked up from germline, CDR1 is MNHEY and CDR2 is SVGEGT. CDR3 in DNA: TGTGCCAGCAGTGACCGACAGGGGGCTTATTCACCCCTCCACTTT. Amino acid sequence: CASSDRQGAYSPLHF.

The gene calls are TRBV27 and TRBJ2-4; TRBD2 matches at 7 bases. Germline CDR1 reads MNHEY; CDR2 reads SMNVEV (reference sequence). J gave up 6 bases and V 6 bases, and 8 bases lay outside the gene matches. This CDR3 has 14 amino acids. CDR3: CASSSGTKRNIQYF. The CDR3 DNA follows: TGTGCCAGCAGCTCAGGGACTAAGAGAAACATTCAGTACTTC.

The chain recombines TRBV14 with TRBJ1-4, with D hard to call. Looked up from germline, CDR1 is SGHDN and CDR2 is FVKESK. The CDR3 extends over 14 amino acids. V was cut by 1 base and J by 8 bases, with 11 bases left in between. This chain's CDR3 is CASSQGLTGEKLFF. The CDR3, as DNA: TGTGCCAGCAGCCAAGGGCTTACGGGAGAAAAACTGTTTTTT.

V usage is TRBV5-1 and J usage is TRBJ1-1, with D perhaps matching TRBD1 (5 bases). The V gene lost 6 bases and the J gene lost 7 bases, with 16 bases spanning the gap. Germline values: CDR1 SGHRS, CDR2 YFSETQ. The length of the CDR3 is 13 residues. CDR3: CASTLGGGREAFF. DNA of the CDR3: TGCGCCAGCACCCTGGGGGGGGGACGTGAAGCTTTCTTT.

V gene TRBV5-5 combines with J gene TRBJ2-7; perhaps TRBD1 as D (5 bases). The CDR3 runs 15 residues. V was cut by 1 base and J by 2 bases, with 13 bases left in between. Germline loops: CDR1 SGHKS, CDR2 YYEKEE (reference sequence). This chain's CDR3 is CASSLRADRAYEQYF. The CDR3 nucleotides are TGTGCCAGCAGCTTGCGGGCCGACAGAGCCTACGAGCAGTACTTC.

The J gene is TRBJ2-1, the V gene TRBV7-9; D perhaps matches TRBD2 (6 bases). The length of the CDR3 is 13 residues. In germline, CDR1 is SEHNR, CDR2 FQNEAQ (reference sequence). Trimming pared 6 bases from V and 3 bases from J, leaving 9 bases between. CDR3 nucleotide sequence: TGTGCCAGCAGGGCGGGGATCTACAATGAGCAGTTCTTC. Protein: CASRAGIYNEQFF.

This chain uses TRBV5-6 with TRBJ2-7; D tentatively reads TRBD1 or TRBD2 (5 bases each). The CDR3 runs to 17 residues. Deletions cut 4 bases from V and 1 base from J, with 21 bases between. Germline CDR1 SGHDT, CDR2 YYEEEE. CDR3 loop: CASSLGRPPPGSYEQYF. The CDR3 DNA reads TGTGCCAGCAGCCTGGGACGGCCTCCACCGGGTTCCTACGAGCAGTACTTC.

A few counts support this clone. The chain has TRBV6-4 and TRBJ1-2; unclear D gene. V lost 3 bases to trimming and J lost 5 bases, with 10 bases between them. Germline CDR1 and CDR2: MRHNA and SNTAGT. CDR3 length: 13 amino acids. CDR3 sequence reads: CASSEGAGYGYTF. The CDR3 DNA reads TGTGCCAGCAGTGAAGGCGCGGGGTATGGCTACACCTTC.

The chain links TRBV5-5 to TRBJ2-7; D is undetermined. The CDR3 is made up of 13 amino acids. V was pared by 0 bases and J by 0 bases, with 4 bases between. The germline CDR1 and CDR2 sequences are SGHKS and YYEKEE (reference sequence). The CDR3 bases are TGTGCCAGCAGCTTGGACAACTCCTACGAGCAGTACTTC. This encodes CASSLDNSYEQYF.

The DNA of the CDR3 is TGTGCCAGCAGCCCACCCTATGCGGGCCGAGGGCGCGAGCAGTACTTC. Protein product: CASSPPYAGRGREQYF. V and J are TRBV5-6 and TRBJ2-7; possible D gene TRBD2, 5 bases. The CDR3 length is 16 residues. V gave up 4 bases and J gave up 6 bases, with 23 bases separating them. Germline V gene sequence: CDR1 SGHDT, CDR2 YYEEEE.

V gene TRBV6-6 combines with J gene TRBJ1-2; 8 bases agree with TRBD1. The germline CDR1 and CDR2 sequences are MNHNY and SVGAGI (reference sequence). The V segment lost 5 bases and the J segment 0 bases; nucleotides outside the gene matches: 11. The CDR3 is 17 amino acids. The CDR3 sequence: CASSPTGTGYANYGYTF. CDR3 bases: TGTGCCAGCAGTCCGACCGGGACAGGCTACGCTAACTATGGCTACACCTTC.

The chain links TRBV6-1 to TRBJ1-4; D remains unclear. Germline values: CDR1 MNHNS, CDR2 SASEGT. This CDR3 has 15 residues. Trimming removed 2 bases at V and 5 bases at J, with 12 bases between. This chain's CDR3 is CASSERRTGNEKLFF. The CDR3 DNA reads as TGTGCCAGCAGTGAACGGCGGACGGGGAATGAAAAACTGTTTTTT.

The chain links TRBV6-4 to TRBJ2-2; unclear D gene. The V gene lost 5 bases and the J gene lost 2 bases, with 6 bases spanning the gap. The CDR3 extends over 13 amino acids. Germline V gene lookup returns CDR1 MRHNA and CDR2 SNTAGT. The CDR3 loop reads CASSQVNTGELFF. CDR3 nucleotides: TGTGCCAGCAGTCAGGTTAACACCGGGGAGCTGTTTTTT.

The V gene is TRBV10-3, the J gene TRBJ2-3, with TRBD2 identical over 11 bases. The CDR3 has 18 residues. Trimming took 3 bases from V and 4 from J; bases not matched to a gene: 12. The germline V gene encodes CDR1 ENHRY and CDR2 SYGVKD. The CDR3 coding sequence is TGTGCCATCAGTGAAACCCCTAGCGGGGGGCCCCGTGCAGATACGCAGTATTTT. It is translated as CAISETPSGGPRADTQYF.

The chain couples TRBV19 to TRBJ1-5; D is perhaps TRBD1 (5 bases). Germline V gene lookup returns CDR1 LNHDA and CDR2 SQIVND (reference sequence). V shed 9 bases and J shed 4 bases, with 13 bases lying between them. The CDR3 is 13 residues long. CDR3 residues: CASQTGVNQPQHF. The CDR3 region has the DNA TGTGCCAGCCAAACAGGAGTGAATCAGCCCCAGCATTTT.

The chain links TRBV19 to TRBJ2-7; maybe TRBD2 (6 bases). The V gene's germline CDR1 is LNHDA and CDR2 SQIVND (reference sequence). This CDR3 comprises 11 residues. Trimming took off 5 bases at V and 5 bases at J, with 7 bases between the two ends. The DNA of the CDR3 is TGTGCCAGTAGTCAGCGGGACGAGCAGTACTTC. The encoded protein is CASSQRDEQYF.

The V and J genes are TRBV19 and TRBJ1-5; 8 nucleotides line up with TRBD1. In germline, CDR1 is LNHDA, CDR2 SQIVND (reference sequence). This CDR3 is built from 14 residues. The J segment lost 6 bases and the V segment lost 8 bases, leaving 9 bases of the junction unmatched. For the CDR3, the DNA is TGTGCCAGTTCCACCAGGGGGCAAGGTCAGCCCCAGCATTTT. It translates to CASSTRGQGQPQHF.